These 6 T cell receptor beta chains were all obtained from the same sample, sequenced in a study of blood T cells in healthy people across ages. It was with a sample-barcoded 5' primer and a J-beta primer mix that a second PCR of roughly 6 to 12 cycles was run. TCRdb itself ran the 5' RACE reads through MiXCR, one entry per CDR3 protein. The table shows approximately 800,000 distinct CDR3 sequences, with about 42% occurring only once. Sequenced sample: blood. The origin of the receptors is a man older than 75 in good health.

V gene TRBV20-1 combines with J gene TRBJ2-3; 8 bases line up with TRBD2. This CDR3 is 12 amino acids long. Germline CDR1 is DFQATT and CDR2 is SNEGSKA (reference sequence). The CDR3 bases are TGCAGGGCCCCCGCGGGGGGAGATACGCAGTATTTT. This translates into CRAPAGGDTQYF.

This clonotype appeared many times. The chain combines TRBV29-1 with TRBJ2-3, with 14 bases aligning to TRBD2. Germline CDR1 and CDR2: SQVTM and ANQGSEA. There are 13 residues in the CDR3. V shed 5 bases, J shed 6 bases, and the junction held 1 base outside the gene matches. CDR3 DNA sequence: TGCAGCGTTCGACTAGCGGGAGGGGATACGCAGTATTTT. This codes for CSVRLAGGDTQYF.

The chain uses TRBV9 and TRBJ2-5, with TRBD2 matching 8 bases. Trimming cost V 2 bases and J 1 base; bases outside gene matches: 7. The CDR3 loop spans 16 amino acids. Germline CDR1 and CDR2: SGDLS and YYNGEE. CDR3 region: CASSVVSGGSQETQYF. As DNA, the CDR3 is TGTGCCAGCAGCGTCGTCAGCGGGGGTTCCCAAGAGACCCAGTACTTC. Drawing the rest from reference TRBV9 and TRBJ2-5, the complete variable domain is DSGVTQTPKHLITATGQRVTLRCSPRSGDLSVYWYQQSLDQGLQFLIQYYNGEERAKGNILERFSAQQFPDLHSELNLSSLELGDSALYFCASSVVSGGSQETQYFGPGTRLLVL.

The chain is built from TRBV20-1 and TRBJ2-1, with 13 bases aligning to TRBD2. Trimming at V came to 5 bases and at J to 13 bases, leaving 17 bases not matched to a gene. CDR3 length: 16 amino acids. The germline gives CDR1 DFQATT, CDR2 SNEGSKA (reference sequence). The CDR3 nucleotides read TGCAGTGCTTACCCGGGACTAGCGGGACGGGGAGAGACCCAGTTCTTC. Its translation: CSAYPGLAGRGETQFF.

The chain joins TRBV27 to TRBJ2-7, with 10 nucleotides matching TRBD1. Germline lookup yields CDR1 MNHEY and CDR2 SMNVEV (reference sequence). The CDR3 covers 14 residues. V lost 5 bases and J lost 2; bases outside the gene matches: 3. CDR3 sequence (DNA): TGTGCCAGCAGTGCGGACAGGGGGGCCTACGAGCAGTACTTC. Its translation is CASSADRGAYEQYF.

In its sample, this clonotype was seen many times. The chain links TRBV20-1 to TRBJ2-3, with a possible D match to TRBD2 (6 bases). The CDR3 has 15 amino acids. V shed 2 bases and J shed 2 bases, with 14 bases lying between them. CDR1 is DFQATT, CDR2 SNEGSKA, per germline (reference sequence). The CDR3 protein is CSARPIRGFTDTQYF. The CDR3 nucleotides read TGCAGTGCTAGACCAATTCGGGGGTTCACAGATACGCAGTATTTT.